Sequencing of this TCR beta chain was carried out in a study of T-cell reconstitution after alpha-beta-depleted transplantation in children. The V gene's germline CDR1 is SGHRS and CDR2 YFSETQ. V was clipped by 4 bases and J by 0 bases, with 10 bases between them. The CDR3 consists of 15 residues. TCRbeta library construction was performed incorporating unique molecular identifiers. TCRdb reprocessed the PCR reads with MiXCR, giving one entry per CDR3 protein. Among some 830,000 distinct CDR3 sequences, approximately 15% were seen once, and the ten largest hold around 5.3%. A few counts support this clonotype. What it binds is not known. General study findings and limits: The origin of high day-60 TCRbeta diversity in some patients lay in surviving recipient T cells and thymic progenitors.

The input for sequencing was PBMCs, mostly from graft donor cells, taken 360 days after TCRalphabeta/CD19-depleted stem cell transplant. This chain joins TRBV5-1 and TRBJ2-2, with a possible D match to TRBD1 (6 bases). The source is a male patient between 5 and 17 years old who had a stem cell transplant for acute lymphoblastic leukemia, so the T cells may come from the graft donor. CDR3 nucleotide sequence: TGCGCCAGCAGCACCTGGACAGCGAACACCGGGGAGCTGTTTTTT. Encoded protein: CASSTWTANTGELFF. Using reference TRBV5-1 and TRBJ2-2 for the parts outside the CDR3, the full variable domain is KAGVTQTPRYLIKTRGQQVTLSCSPISGHRSVSWYQQTPGQGLQFLFEYFSETQRNKGNFPGRFSGRQFSNSRSEMNVSTLELGDSALYLCASSTWTANTGELFFGEGSRLTVL.